Listed below are T cell receptor beta chains from one sample, sequenced in a study of T cell responses to AZD1222 COVID-19 vaccine. Method: immunoSEQ multiplex PCR; TCRdb's copy keeps in-frame clones and lacks some. This sample has about 200,000 clones, with about nine tenths found just once. This specimen consisted of peripheral blood, obtained 28 days after the second AZD1222 dose. Source of these receptors: an adult who received the AZD1222 COVID-19 vaccine. The CDR3 runs from the conserved cysteine through the conserved F or W. The order of the fields is J gene, D gene, V gene, clone size, CDR3 DNA, CDR3 protein. The D gene is left open where the match is weak. Clone size is given for some rows only: seen once, a few or many times, or a class if the clone is expanded.

TRBJ2-7 TRBD2 TRBV7-8 NA TGTGCCAGCAGCTTAGCTACCGGGACTAACTCCTACGAGCAGTACTTC CASSLATGTNSYEQYF
TRBJ1-1 NA TRBV3-1/TRBV3-2 NA TGTGCCAGCAGACGAGCGGGACAGAACACTGAAGCTTTCTTT CASRRAGQNTEAFF
TRBJ2-7 NA TRBV18 once TGTGCCAGCTCACCATTGGAAGGGGAGCAGTACTTC CASSPLEGEQYF
TRBJ2-1 TRBD1 TRBV7-3 once TGTGCCAGCAGTCCTACCGGGACAGGGGAAAATGAGCAGTTCTTC CASSPTGTGENEQFF
TRBJ1-6 NA TRBV7-8 NA TGTGCCAGCAGCTTAGCAGGGACACATTCACCCCTCCACTTT CASSLAGTHSPLHF
TRBJ2-3 NA TRBV3-1/TRBV3-2 NA TGTGCCAGCGCTAGGGGGGATACGCAGTATTTT CASARGDTQYF
TRBJ2-7 TRBD1 TRBV7-2 NA TGTGCCAGCAGCTTAGGGTGGGGACAGGGGTTTTACGAGCAGTACTTC CASSLGWGQGFYEQYF
TRBJ1-3 NA TRBV5-8 NA TGTGCCAGCAGCGTAACCGGGACAAACCCTGGAAACACCATATATTTT CASSVTGTNPGNTIYF
TRBJ1-1 TRBD1 TRBV5-4 NA TGTGCCAGCAGCCAGGGGGACAGAGGACTGAACACTGAAGCTTTCTTT CASSQGDRGLNTEAFF
TRBJ1-3 TRBD1 TRBV18 NA TGTGCCAGCTCACGGGAAGGGGGCACTGGAAACACCATATATTTT CASSREGGTGNTIYF
TRBJ1-1 TRBD1 TRBV27 NA TGTGCCAGCTACCCTATGGCGGGACAGGGGTATGGTGAAGCTTTCTTT CASYPMAGQGYGEAFF
TRBJ2-3 NA TRBV3-1/TRBV3-2 NA TGTGCCAGCAGCCCCTTGGGGGACCGGAGTGGTACGCAGTATTTT CASSPLGDRSGTQYF
TRBJ2-5 NA TRBV28 NA TGTGCCAGCACTCCTTTCTTTGGGACCTCCGGGGAGACCCAGTACTTC CASTPFFGTSGETQYF
TRBJ1-5 TRBD1 TRBV27 NA TGTGCCAGCAGTCTACAGGGGGCCAGTCAGCCCCAGCATTTT CASSLQGASQPQHF
TRBJ2-1 NA TRBV11-3 few TGTGCCAGCAGCCCGCCAGGAGTGACTGAGCAGTTCTTC CASSPPGVTEQFF
TRBJ2-2 NA TRBV15 NA TGTGCCACCAGCAGTGGGTGGGGGACGAACACCGGGGAGCTGTTTTTT CATSSGWGTNTGELFF
TRBJ1-2 NA TRBV7-2 NA TGTGCCAGCAGCTTATATTCCTCTTTTAACTATGGCTACACCTTC CASSLYSSFNYGYTF
TRBJ2-7 TRBD1 TRBV6-5 once TGTGCCACCCCTGGGGGGGGACAGGGGGCTTTGGAGCAGTACTTC CATPGGGQGALEQYF
TRBJ1-1 NA TRBV28 few TGTGCCAGCACTCACAGCCGGGCGGTGAACACTGAAGCTTTCTTT CASTHSRAVNTEAFF
TRBJ2-2 NA TRBV19 NA TGTGCCAGTAGTATCTTTGGGCAGAACACCGGGGAGCTGTTTTTT CASSIFGQNTGELFF
TRBJ1-2 TRBD1 TRBV12-5 NA TGTGCTAGTGGTCAAAGACAGGGAGGTGGCTACACCTTC CASGQRQGGGYTF
TRBJ2-1 TRBD2 TRBV6-5 NA TGTGCCAGCGGAGACCCTCGCGGGAGGGCAAATGAGCAGTTCTTC CASGDPRGRANEQFF
TRBJ2-3 TRBD2 TRBV28 NA TGTGCCAGCAGCTATCTAGCGGACCCCACAGATACGCAGTATTTT CASSYLADPTDTQYF
TRBJ1-6 NA TRBV27 NA TGTGCCAGCAGGCAACTCAGGGGTTTCGATTCACCCCTCCACTTT CASRQLRGFDSPLHF
TRBJ1-2 TRBD1 TRBV7-2 NA TGTGCCAGCAGCGCCGGACAGGGGGCCCCCTATGGCTACACCTTC CASSAGQGAPYGYTF
TRBJ1-2 TRBD1 TRBV3-1/TRBV3-2 NA TGTGCCAGCAGCCTGCACCTCACAGGGGGCCCTCACTATGGCTACACCTTC CASSLHLTGGPHYGYTF